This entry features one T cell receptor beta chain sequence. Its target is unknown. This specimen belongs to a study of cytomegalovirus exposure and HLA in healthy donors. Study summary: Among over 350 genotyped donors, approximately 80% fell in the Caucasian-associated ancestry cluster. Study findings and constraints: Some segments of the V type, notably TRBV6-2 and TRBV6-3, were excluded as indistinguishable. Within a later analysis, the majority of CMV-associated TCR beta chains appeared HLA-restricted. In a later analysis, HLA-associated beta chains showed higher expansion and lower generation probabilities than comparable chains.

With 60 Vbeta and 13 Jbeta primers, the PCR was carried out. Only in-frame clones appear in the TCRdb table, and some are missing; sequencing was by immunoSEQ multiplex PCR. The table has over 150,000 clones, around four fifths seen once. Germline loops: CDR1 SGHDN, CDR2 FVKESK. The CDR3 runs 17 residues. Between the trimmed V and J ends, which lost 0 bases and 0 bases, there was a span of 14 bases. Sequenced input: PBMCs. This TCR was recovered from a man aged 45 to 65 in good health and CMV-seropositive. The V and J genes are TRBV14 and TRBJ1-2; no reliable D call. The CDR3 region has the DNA TGTGCCAGCAGCCAAGATAGCGGCATACCTCCTAACTATGGCTACACCTTC. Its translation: CASSQDSGIPPNYGYTF. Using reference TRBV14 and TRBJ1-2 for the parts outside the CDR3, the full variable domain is EAGVTQFPSHSVIEKGQTVTLRCDPISGHDNLYWYRRVMGKEIKFLLHFVKESKQDESGMPNNRFLAERTGGTYSTLKVQPAELEDSGVYFCASSQDSGIPPNYGYTFGSGTRLTVV.